Shown below are 32 T cell receptor beta chains from a single sample sequenced in a study of blood T cell repertoires in COVID-19. Here immunoSEQ multiplex PCR was the method, and the copy in TCRdb shows in-frame clones only, minus some. The sample comprises a few hundred thousand clones, approximately 84% of which are singletons, and almost 4.5% rests with the top ten. Source material: peripheral blood. These receptors were obtained from a man in his forties or fifties with acute or convalescent COVID-19.

The chain has TRBV6-6 and TRBJ1-5; the D gene is possibly TRBD1 (5 bases). The CDR3 sequence is 11 residues long. V was clipped by 6 bases and J by 9 bases, with 9 bases between them. Germline CDR1 reads MNHNY; CDR2 reads SVGAGI (reference sequence). The CDR3 protein is CASSPGGPQHF. CDR3 DNA: TGTGCCAGCAGCCCCGGGGGGCCCCAGCATTTT.

This clone was counted once. V is TRBV5-1 and J is TRBJ1-2; TRBD1 aligns across 9 bases. The germline gives CDR1 SGHRS, CDR2 YFSETQ. The length of the CDR3 is 16 residues. V was clipped by 6 bases and J by 6 bases; unmatched bases: 15. The CDR3: CASTRTGEVQGHGYTF. The CDR3 DNA reads as TGCGCCAGCACCAGGACAGGGGAGGTTCAAGGCCATGGCTACACCTTC.

CDR3 sequence reads: CASTPAGQGAYEQYF. The CDR3 region has the DNA TGCGCCAGCACCCCGGCTGGACAGGGGGCCTACGAGCAGTACTTC. The chain combines TRBV5-1 with TRBJ2-7; 10 bases match TRBD1. The CDR3 length is 15 residues. The germline CDR1 and CDR2 sequences are SGHRS and YFSETQ. With V trimmed by 6 bases and J by 2 bases, 8 bases remained unmatched.

The rearrangement joins TRBV2 to TRBJ2-7; unclear D gene. The CDR3 consists of 13 residues. Looked up from germline, CDR1 is SNHLY and CDR2 is FYNNEI. V lost 4 bases and J 6 bases, leaving 13 bases between the germline ends. Here the CDR3 reads CASSVDIRTEQYF. As DNA, the CDR3 is TGTGCCAGCAGTGTCGACATCAGAACCGAGCAGTACTTC.

V is TRBV28 and J is TRBJ1-2; possible D gene TRBD1, 5 bases. Trimming took off 1 base at V and 7 bases at J, with 16 bases between the two ends. The germline gives CDR1 MDHEN, CDR2 SYDVKM. The CDR3 length is 15 residues. The CDR3 DNA reads TGTGCCAGCAGTTTATATGGGGCGGAGTCCCTTGGCTACACCTTC. This codes for CASSLYGAESLGYTF.

Note on this clone: Additional DNA sequences in this sample encode the identical CDR3. The chain couples TRBV6-6 to TRBJ1-5, with D maybe TRBD1 (6 bases). This CDR3 is built from 14 residues. The V end lost 2 bases, the J end lost 4 bases, and 9 bases lay between the germline ends. CDR1 and CDR2 from the germline V gene are MNHNY and SVGAGI (reference sequence). CDR3 in amino acids: CASSYAQGNQPQHF. The CDR3 bases are TGTGCCAGCAGTTACGCACAGGGTAATCAGCCCCAGCATTTT.

This clone was observed a handful of times. This chain links TRBV9 with TRBJ1-4, with a possible D match to TRBD1 (5 bases). CDR1 is SGDLS and CDR2 is YYNGEE in the germline V gene. There are 16 residues in the CDR3. Trimming shortened V by 0 bases and J by 2 bases, and 11 bases separated the two germline ends. In DNA form, the CDR3 reads TGTGCCAGCAGCGTAGAGAGGGGAGGGACTAATGAAAAACTGTTTTTT. Protein product: CASSVERGGTNEKLFF.

This clone was counted a single time. The chain carries TRBV7-9 and TRBJ1-2; 9 nucleotides align to TRBD1. With 8 bases clipped from V and 3 bases from J, the junction kept 16 bases outside the gene matches. CDR3 size: 17 residues. Germline assignment: CDR1 SEHNR and CDR2 FQNEAQ (reference sequence). The DNA for the CDR3 is TGTGCCAGCGCGGGACAGGGAGACTCAAATTGGTACTATGGCTACACCTTC. This gives the protein CASAGQGDSNWYYGYTF.

The chain combines TRBV11-2 with TRBJ1-1; 7 bases agree with TRBD1. With V trimmed by 3 bases and J by 5 bases, 6 bases remained unmatched. CDR3 size: 14 residues. Germline values: CDR1 SGHAT, CDR2 FQNNGV. The CDR3 coding sequence is TGTGCCAGCAGCTTGGGGGACAGAGGGACTGAAGCTTTCTTT. Translating it yields CASSLGDRGTEAFF.

V gene TRBV14 combines with J gene TRBJ2-1, with D maybe TRBD2 (5 bases). Germline-derived CDR1 and CDR2 are SGHDN and FVKESK. CDR3 length equals 14 residues. The V gene lost 0 bases and the J gene lost 9 bases, with 12 bases spanning the gap. CDR3 DNA sequence: TGTGCCAGCAGCCAAGATCTTAGAGGGTTTGAGCAGTTCTTC. It is translated as CASSQDLRGFEQFF.

V and J are TRBV30 and TRBJ1-2, with D perhaps matching TRBD1 (5 bases). Germline values: CDR1 GTSNPN, CDR2 SVGIG (reference sequence). This CDR3 has 13 amino acids. The CDR3 is CAGSGGFKYGYTF. The DNA for the CDR3 is TGTGCTGGGAGCGGGGGATTCAAGTATGGCTACACCTTC.

The rearrangement joins TRBV5-5 to TRBJ2-5; 10 bases fit TRBD2. CDR1 is SGHKS, CDR2 YYEKEE, per germline (reference sequence). The V gene end was trimmed by 2 bases and the J gene end by 5 bases; junction bases not matched to a gene: 9. The CDR3 runs to 16 residues. This chain's CDR3 is CASSFEPSGGVETQYF. CDR3 in DNA: TGTGCCAGCAGCTTCGAGCCTAGCGGGGGAGTTGAGACCCAGTACTTC.

The chain is built from TRBV7-9 and TRBJ1-2; D gene ambiguous. V dropped 8 bases and J dropped 0 bases, with 22 bases sitting between them. The germline CDR1 and CDR2 sequences are SEHNR and FQNEAQ (reference sequence). The CDR3 length is 17 residues. CDR3 nucleotides: TGTGCCAGCGCCGGCGGAGGAGAACCCAAAGCTAACTATGGCTACACCTTC. It translates to CASAGGGEPKANYGYTF.

This rearrangement joins TRBV19 to TRBJ1-2; D remains unclear. Trimming took 3 bases from V and 3 from J, leaving 5 bases between them. CDR3 length: 12 amino acids. In germline, CDR1 is LNHDA, CDR2 SQIVND (reference sequence). CDR3 in DNA: TGTGCCAGTAGTATGCAGGACTATGGCTACACCTTC. Translating it yields CASSMQDYGYTF.

The rearrangement uses TRBV7-2 and TRBJ2-7; 9 bases match TRBD1. The CDR3 covers 15 residues. The germline V gene has CDR1 SGHTA and CDR2 FQGNSA. Trimming removed 4 bases from V and 0 bases from J; junction bases left unmatched: 4. CDR3 region: CASSSPGQGSYEQYF. The CDR3 DNA sequence: TGTGCCAGCAGCTCCCCGGGACAGGGCTCCTACGAGCAGTACTTC.

The rearrangement links TRBV27 to TRBJ1-4; possibly TRBD1 for D (5 bases). The CDR3 has 13 amino acids. Germline values: CDR1 MNHEY, CDR2 SMNVEV (reference sequence). Trimming stripped 3 bases from V and 8 bases from J, with 10 bases between. The CDR3 here is CASSLSRAEKLFF. The CDR3 nucleotides read TGTGCCAGCAGTTTGTCCAGGGCCGAAAAACTGTTTTTT. Supplemented by reference TRBV27 and TRBJ1-4, the full variable domain reads EAQVTQNPRYLITVTGKKLTVTCSQNMNHEYMSWYRQDPGLGLRQIYYSMNVEVTDKGDVPEGYKVSRKEKRNFPLILESPSPNQTSLYFCASSLSRAEKLFFGSGTQLSVL.

This clone was observed a handful of times. The CDR3 is CASSIPGSGNNQPQHF. The DNA for the CDR3 is TGTGCCAGTAGTATCCCCGGGAGTGGTAACAATCAGCCCCAGCATTTT. The chain recombines TRBV19 with TRBJ1-5; D unresolved. CDR1 and CDR2 from the germline V gene are LNHDA and SQIVND (reference sequence). This CDR3 comprises 16 residues. Trimming removed 3 bases at V and 3 bases at J, with 15 bases between. Full variable domain (rest looked up from reference TRBV19 and TRBJ1-5): DGGITQSPKYLFRKEGQNVTLSCEQNLNHDAMYWYRQDPGQGLRLIYYSQIVNDFQKGDIAEGYSVSREKKESFPLTVTSAQKNPTAFYLCASSIPGSGNNQPQHFGDGTRLSIL.

The gene calls are TRBV27 and TRBJ1-1; a weak D match, TRBD1 (5 bases). There are 15 residues in the CDR3. V lost 8 bases and J 5 bases, leaving 21 bases between the germline ends. CDR1 MNHEY and CDR2 SMNVEV come from the germline V gene (reference sequence). As DNA, the CDR3 is TGTGCCAGCCTGAACGTCGGGGGGGTATGGACTGAAGCTTTCTTT. Protein product: CASLNVGGVWTEAFF.

The chain carries TRBV9 and TRBJ2-1; D gene ambiguous. Germline CDR1 reads SGDLS; CDR2 reads YYNGEE. The CDR3 is 15 residues long. Trimming took 4 bases from V and 3 from J, leaving 14 bases between them. DNA for the CDR3: TGTGCCAGCAGCCCTCGGATTAGCAACTACAATGAGCAGTTCTTC. It encodes CASSPRISNYNEQFF.

This clone was observed a handful of times. The chain is built from TRBV19 and TRBJ1-1; D is possibly TRBD1 (5 bases). The length of the CDR3 is 13 residues. V gave up 6 bases and J gave up 8 bases, with 16 bases separating them. The germline CDR1 and CDR2 sequences are LNHDA and SQIVND (reference sequence). CDR3 in DNA: TGTGCCAGTAGAAGCCCGGGACTGGAGGAAGCTTTCTTT. Amino acid sequence: CASRSPGLEEAFF.

The rearrangement joins TRBV11-3 to TRBJ2-7; tentative D call: TRBD1 (6 bases). Germline V lookup: CDR1 SGHNT, CDR2 YENEEA. Trimming stripped 6 bases from V and 2 bases from J, with 17 bases between. The CDR3 spans 15 residues. The CDR3 bases are TGTGCCAGCAGTAGGGGGACGGACGCAACCTACGAGCAGTACTTC. Protein product: CASSRGTDATYEQYF.

This chain joins TRBV6-6 and TRBJ2-6, with 7 bases aligning to TRBD1. Germline V gene data show CDR1 as MNHNY and CDR2 as SVGAGI (reference sequence). Trimming took 5 bases from V and 0 from J; bases not matched to a gene: 13. The CDR3 spans 19 residues. Written as DNA, the CDR3 is TGTGCCAGCAGTCCACTGCCGGGACAGTCTCGCTCTGGGGCCAACGTCCTGACTTTC. This encodes CASSPLPGQSRSGANVLTF.

V usage is TRBV12-3 or TRBV12-4 and J usage is TRBJ2-4, with no clear D. V was cut by 3 bases and J by 11 bases, with 8 bases left in between. CDR3 length equals 11 residues. CDR3 coding DNA: TGTGCCAGCAGTTTTTCCCCAGTTCAGTACTTC. Protein sequence: CASSFSPVQYF.

The chain has TRBV19 and TRBJ2-5, with a possible D match to TRBD1 (5 bases). The CDR3 has 15 amino acids. Germline values: CDR1 LNHDA, CDR2 SQIVND (reference sequence). V lost 0 bases, J lost 6 bases, and 14 bases lay in between. CDR3 DNA sequence: TGTGCCAGTAGTATAGATCCAGGGAACGTTAAGACCCAGTACTTC. Its translation is CASSIDPGNVKTQYF.

The chain has TRBV29-1 and TRBJ2-7; 7 nucleotides agree with TRBD1. The CDR3 runs to 14 residues. V dropped 7 bases and J dropped 2; count of bases not matched to a gene: 11. Germline loops: CDR1 SQVTM, CDR2 ANQGSEA. The CDR3 is CSALLGTEPYEQYF. The CDR3, as DNA: TGCAGCGCTCTGTTAGGGACAGAGCCCTACGAGCAGTACTTC.

In regard to this clone: Within the sample, other DNA sequences also encode this same CDR3. The J gene is TRBJ2-7, the V gene TRBV27; 8 bases map to TRBD2. V shed 2 bases and J 7 bases; nucleotides not matched to a gene: 7. Germline CDR1 is MNHEY and CDR2 is SMNVEV (reference sequence). This CDR3 contains 14 residues. CDR3 loop: CASSLGLAGYEQYF. The DNA for the CDR3 is TGTGCCAGCAGTTTAGGGTTAGCGGGGTATGAGCAGTACTTC.

The chain carries TRBV19 and TRBJ1-3, with D possibly TRBD1 on 5 matching bases. The CDR3 runs to 13 residues. Trimming pared 10 bases from V and 4 bases from J, leaving 14 bases between. In germline, CDR1 is LNHDA, CDR2 SQIVND (reference sequence). The CDR3 reads CATGVSGGNTIYF. CDR3 nucleotides: TGTGCCACGGGGGTATCGGGAGGAAACACCATATATTTT.

The chain combines TRBV7-2 with TRBJ1-1; 9 nucleotides line up with TRBD1. The CDR3 length is 17 residues. The V and J ends lost 5 bases and 6 bases, in that order; junction bases with no gene match: 16. The germline V gene has CDR1 SGHTA and CDR2 FQGNSA. As DNA, the CDR3 is TGTGCCAGCAGCCGGGACAGGGCTCTACTTGGGTTAGCTGAAGCTTTCTTT. It codes for CASSRDRALLGLAEAFF.

J is TRBJ1-2 and V is TRBV21-1; TRBD1, the D gene given by the table, was not confirmed from the DNA. TRBV21-1 is noted as a pseudogene. This CDR3 is built from 15 residues. CDR3 nucleotides: TGTGCCAGCAGCGCTTACAGGGGACAAAACTATGGCTACACCTTC. It is translated as CASSAYRGQNYGYTF.

This chain connects TRBV7-3 to TRBJ2-7, with D possibly matching TRBD2 (7 bases). V shed 1 base and J shed 6 bases, with 16 bases lying between them. Germline CDR1 reads SGHTA; CDR2 reads FQGTGA. The length of the CDR3 is 15 residues. CDR3 coding DNA: TGTGCCAGCAGCTTAAGGGGCGGGGGCGCTCCCGAGCAGTACTTC. It encodes CASSLRGGGAPEQYF.

The V gene is TRBV11-2, the J gene TRBJ2-7; TRBD1 agrees at 8 bases. CDR1 is SGHAT, CDR2 FQNNGV, per germline. The length of the CDR3 is 14 residues. V lost 5 bases and J lost 5; bases outside the gene matches: 8. CDR3 in DNA: TGTGCCAGCAGCCCTGCAGGGGGCCTCAACGAGCAGTACTTC. Residues: CASSPAGGLNEQYF.

This chain connects TRBV6-5 to TRBJ1-3, with unresolved D. The germline V gene encodes CDR1 MNHEY and CDR2 SVGAGI. This CDR3 has 14 residues. With 6 bases removed from V and 0 bases from J, the gap between germline ends came to 9 bases. Here the CDR3 DNA reads TGTGCCAGCAGGCCAAGGAGCTCTGGAAACACCATATATTTT. Translating gives CASRPRSSGNTIYF.